This T cell receptor (beta chain) emerged from a study of beta chain features in type 1 diabetes. The study, taken as a whole, reports: When Type 1 diabetes patients were examined, their TCRB CDR3s proved moderately but significantly shorter in all four CD4+ subsets.

This clone was observed a handful of times. Antigen unknown. Purity above 95% was achieved in all sorted populations. The sequenced template was cDNA made from the entire isolated RNA. Several million reads were obtained on average from naive, central memory and regulatory T cell samples. Libraries were prepared by immunoSEQ multiplex PCR; TCRdb keeps only in-frame clonotypes and omits some of them. This sample has about 260,000 clones, with over 20% found just once. J was trimmed by 2 bases and V by 3 bases; bases with no gene match: 4. The CDR3 contains 14 residues. The germline V gene has CDR1 KGHSH and CDR2 LQKENI.

This TCR derives from a middle-aged woman with type 1 diabetes. The sequenced sample consisted of naive CD4+ T cells from blood. This chain links TRBV18 with TRBJ2-7, with 7 bases identical to TRBD2. CDR3 residues: CASSPSSGTYEQYF. The CDR3 nucleotides read TGTGCCAGCTCACCTTCTAGCGGAACCTACGAGCAGTACTTC.